This passage covers 8 T cell receptor beta chains from one sample sequenced in a study of shared clonotypes between healthy human individuals. Libraries were prepared by immunoSEQ multiplex PCR; TCRdb keeps only in-frame clonotypes and omits some of them. The repertoire holds roughly 1,500,000 clones, with approximately 98.5% as singletons. Sequences were obtained from naive CD4+ T cells sorted from blood. Regarding subset: CD45RA+ positively selected. The receptors shown here come from a young man in good health.

In this sample, this clone turned up once. Within the sample, other DNA sequences also encode this same CDR3. This chain joins TRBV5-4 and TRBJ2-7, with D unclear. The CDR3 loop spans 14 amino acids. Germline V gives CDR1 SGHNT, CDR2 YYREEE (reference sequence). Trimming stripped 1 base from V and 0 bases from J, with 8 bases between. As DNA, the CDR3 is TGTGCCAGCAGCTTGAAAGGTAGCTCCTACGAGCAGTACTTC. It translates to CASSLKGSSYEQYF.

V and J are TRBV6-5 and TRBJ2-3; D remains unclear. Looked up from germline, CDR1 is MNHEY and CDR2 is SVGAGI. The V gene lost 0 bases and the J gene lost 1 base, with 8 bases spanning the gap. The CDR3 consists of 15 residues. CDR3 bases: TGTGCCAGCAGTTACTCGGTGCACCGCACAGATACGCAGTATTTT. It yields the protein CASSYSVHRTDTQYF.

About this clone itself: Other DNA sequences within the sample encode an identical CDR3. The chain uses TRBV5-1 and TRBJ2-7, with 9 nucleotides matching TRBD1. The CDR3 runs 13 residues. Germline V gives CDR1 SGHRS, CDR2 YFSETQ. The J segment lost 2 bases and the V segment lost 5 bases, leaving 2 bases of the junction unmatched. CDR3 nucleotide sequence: TGCGCCAGCAGTCGGGACAGGGCCTACGAGCAGTACTTC. Translation gives CASSRDRAYEQYF. Variable domain in full (rest from reference TRBV5-1 and TRBJ2-7): KAGVTQTPRYLIKTRGQQVTLSCSPISGHRSVSWYQQTPGQGLQFLFEYFSETQRNKGNFPGRFSGRQFSNSRSEMNVSTLELGDSALYLCASSRDRAYEQYFGPGTRLTVT.

As for this clone: This sample includes further DNA sequences coding for the same CDR3. For the CDR3, the DNA is TGTGCCAGCAGTTACTCGCGGGACACTGAAGCTTTCTTT. This translates into CASSYSRDTEAFF. The chain carries TRBV6-5 and TRBJ1-1; no clear D. V lost 0 bases to trimming and J lost 3 bases, with 5 bases between them. This CDR3 comprises 13 residues. Germline-derived CDR1 and CDR2 are MNHEY and SVGAGI.

This clone was detected only once. The chain has TRBV27 and TRBJ2-1; TRBD2 matches 13 bases. The germline V gene encodes CDR1 MNHEY and CDR2 SMNVEV (reference sequence). The CDR3 runs to 15 residues. Germline trimming cut 7 bases from V and 8 bases from J; bases unmatched to any gene: 8. CDR3 loop: CASIATSGRLHEQFF. The CDR3 DNA reads as TGTGCCAGCATCGCGACTAGCGGGAGGCTCCATGAGCAGTTCTTC.

The CDR3 DNA reads TGTGCCAGCAGCACGATCCGGACTAGCGGAGTTTACGAGCAGTACTTC. This encodes CASSTIRTSGVYEQYF. V and J are TRBV5-4 and TRBJ2-7, with 10 bases identical to TRBD2. The trim removed 4 bases at V and 4 bases at J, leaving 11 bases unmatched. Germline V gene lookup returns CDR1 SGHNT and CDR2 YYREEE (reference sequence). The CDR3 length is 16 residues.

The chain employs TRBV5-1 and TRBJ2-7, with 9 bases matching TRBD2. V shed 5 bases and J 8 bases; nucleotides not matched to a gene: 17. In germline, CDR1 is SGHRS, CDR2 YFSETQ. The CDR3 length is 16 residues. The chain's CDR3 is CASSLEVAIAGVKQYF. DNA of the CDR3: TGCGCCAGCAGTCTTGAGGTGGCAATAGCGGGAGTCAAGCAGTACTTC.

About this clone: The same CDR3 also results from other DNA sequences found in this sample. This chain connects TRBV27 to TRBJ2-7; D uncertain. Trimming took 4 bases from V and 3 from J, leaving 4 bases between them. Germline lookup yields CDR1 MNHEY and CDR2 SMNVEV (reference sequence). The CDR3 consists of 11 residues. Written as DNA, the CDR3 is TGTGCCAGCAGTTCCTACTACGAGCAGTACTTC. It translates to CASSSYYEQYF.